Shown below are 30 T cell receptor beta chains from a single sample sequenced in a study of T cell responses to AZD1222 COVID-19 vaccine. The data were produced by immunoSEQ multiplex PCR, yet TCRdb's version contains in-frame clones alone and is incomplete. The data contain roughly 56,000 clones, 81% of them seen just once; the ten biggest clones take up 20% to 30%. The specimen was peripheral blood, collected 28 days after the second AZD1222 dose. The source is an adult who received the AZD1222 COVID-19 vaccine.

Remarks on this clone: Its ends do not fully match the called genes, so a read error is possible. The chain combines TRBV7-2 with TRBJ2-3, with D hard to call. The CDR3 extends over 15 amino acids. CDR1 and CDR2 (germline): SGHTA, FQGNSA. The CDR3 region is CASSFGIHPQNTQYF. CDR3 DNA: TGTGCCAGCAGCTTTGGGATCCACCCGCAAAATACACAGTATTTT.

The chain has TRBV19 and TRBJ2-1; D may match TRBD1 or TRBD2 (5 bases each). Germline V gives CDR1 LNHDA, CDR2 SQIVND (reference sequence). This CDR3 is built from 15 residues. With 5 bases removed from V and 6 bases from J, the gap between germline ends came to 17 bases. The CDR3 bases are TGTGCCAGTAGTCTCAGGGACCTGGCATCCAATGAGCAGTTCTTC. It yields the protein CASSLRDLASNEQFF.

The CDR3: CASSLDVEQYF. The CDR3 DNA is TGTGCCAGCAGTTTAGACGTGGAGCAGTACTTC. The chain has TRBV28 and TRBJ2-7, with D hard to call. Looked up from germline, CDR1 is MDHEN and CDR2 is SYDVKM. Trimming took 2 bases from V and 7 from J, leaving 6 bases between them. The CDR3 is 11 amino acids.

The chain joins TRBV6-2 or TRBV6-3 to TRBJ2-1; TRBD2 matches at 15 bases. Germline CDR1 is MNHEY and CDR2 is SVGEGT. CDR3 size: 16 residues. Trimming removed 4 bases from V and 9 bases from J; junction bases left unmatched: 7. CDR3 residues: CASSSGLAGGQGEQFF. In nucleotides, the CDR3 is TGTGCCAGCAGTTCGGGACTAGCGGGAGGCCAGGGTGAGCAGTTCTTC.

The J gene is TRBJ1-3, the V gene TRBV7-2; D remains ambiguous. This CDR3 spans 16 amino acids. V lost 5 bases to trimming and J lost 0 bases, with 14 bases between them. CDR1 and CDR2 (germline): SGHTA, FQGNSA. CDR3 protein: CASSTIRGFSGNTIYF. CDR3 nucleotide sequence: TGTGCCAGCAGCACCATCAGAGGCTTCTCTGGAAACACCATATATTTT.

The sample holds a few counts of this clone. This sequence joins TRBV14 and TRBJ2-7, with 13 bases lining up with TRBD2. The germline V gene encodes CDR1 SGHDN and CDR2 FVKESK. Trimming took 6 bases from V and 7 from J; bases not matched to a gene: 3. CDR3 length equals 13 residues. CDR3 in DNA: TGTGCCAGCAGAGGGACTAGCGGGATTGAGCAGTACTTC. Residues: CASRGTSGIEQYF. Drawing the rest from reference TRBV14 and TRBJ2-7, the complete variable domain is EAGVTQFPSHSVIEKGQTVTLRCDPISGHDNLYWYRRVMGKEIKFLLHFVKESKQDESGMPNNRFLAERTGGTYSTLKVQPAELEDSGVYFCASRGTSGIEQYFGPGTRLTVT.

The chain couples TRBV20-1 to TRBJ2-7, with D perhaps matching TRBD1 (6 bases). Germline V gives CDR1 DFQATT, CDR2 SNEGSKA (reference sequence). This CDR3 contains 11 residues. Deletions cut 1 base from V and 7 bases from J, with 8 bases between. The CDR3 loop is CSARVRGEQYF. The CDR3 region has the DNA TGCAGTGCTAGAGTGAGGGGGGAGCAGTACTTC.

This clone was seen more than once but under ten times. The V gene is TRBV7-9, the J gene TRBJ2-5, with D tentatively TRBD1 (5 bases). Germline V CDR1 and CDR2: SEHNR, FQNEAQ (reference sequence). This CDR3 has 16 residues. With 4 bases removed from V and 5 bases from J, the gap between germline ends came to 20 bases. CDR3 residues: CASSSTDRLDGETQYF. The CDR3 DNA reads TGTGCCAGCAGCTCTACCGACAGACTCGACGGGGAGACCCAGTACTTC.

V gene TRBV12-3 or TRBV12-4 combines with J gene TRBJ2-1; D is unresolved. The CDR3 runs 12 residues. The V and J ends lost 6 bases and 7 bases respectively, with 10 bases between them. The CDR3, as DNA: TGTGCCAGCAGGGAAAGTGGGAATGAGCAGTTCTTC. It translates to CASRESGNEQFF.

The gene calls are TRBV29-1 and TRBJ1-1; no clear D. From germline, CDR1 is SQVTM and CDR2 ANQGSEA. V lost 4 bases, J lost 3 bases, and 12 bases lay in between. The CDR3 is made up of 13 amino acids. The CDR3 bases are TGCAGCGTTGCCGGGTTATCGGACACTGAAGCTTTCTTT. Translated: CSVAGLSDTEAFF.

In this sample, this clone turned up once. The V call is TRBV5-1, the J call TRBJ2-7, with 7 bases matching TRBD2. CDR1 SGHRS and CDR2 YFSETQ come from the germline V gene. The CDR3 runs to 15 residues. The trim removed 4 bases at V and 3 bases at J, leaving 10 bases unmatched. The CDR3 coding sequence is TGCGCCAGCAGCACCCAACTGGGGGGGGGCTACGAGCAGTACTTC. Translated, it gives CASSTQLGGGYEQYF.

As for this clone: Other DNA sequences of this sample code for an identical CDR3. J is TRBJ2-7 and V is TRBV5-1, with TRBD1 as a possible D gene (5 bases). The germline V gene encodes CDR1 SGHRS and CDR2 YFSETQ. Trimming removed 1 base at V and 3 bases at J, with 8 bases between. The CDR3 totals 13 residues. The CDR3 spells CASSLKGNYEQYF. DNA of the CDR3: TGCGCCAGCAGCTTGAAGGGGAACTACGAGCAGTACTTC.

The chain links TRBV9 to TRBJ2-1, with 9 bases identical to TRBD1. Germline V gene data show CDR1 as SGDLS and CDR2 as YYNGEE. The CDR3 extends over 19 amino acids. Trimming at V came to 3 bases and at J to 2 bases, leaving 15 bases not matched to a gene. The CDR3 nucleotides are TGTGCCAGCAGCGAAGGCCGAATGGGACAGGGAGTCACCTACAATGAGCAGTTCTTC. Amino acids: CASSEGRMGQGVTYNEQFF.

The chain joins TRBV6-6 to TRBJ1-3, with 10 positions matching TRBD1. CDR3 size: 15 residues. Germline CDR1 is MNHNY and CDR2 is SVGAGI (reference sequence). Losses at the gene ends were 7 bases for V and 7 bases for J; bases not matched to a gene: 10. The CDR3 sequence: CASIPPGQGSNTIYF. The CDR3 nucleotides read TGTGCCAGCATTCCCCCGGGACAGGGGTCCAACACCATATATTTT.

This clone came up a few times. The chain has TRBV28 and TRBJ1-6, with TRBD1 as a possible D gene (5 bases). The CDR3 runs 17 residues. Per germline, CDR1 MDHEN and CDR2 SYDVKM. Trimming left V 6 bases short and J 0 bases short, with 15 bases between. The CDR3, as DNA: TGTGCCAGCAGAGGGGCAGGGACTATCTCCTATAATTCACCCCTCCACTTT. This encodes CASRGAGTISYNSPLHF.

This rearrangement joins TRBV19 to TRBJ2-1; D is undetermined. CDR1 and CDR2 (germline): LNHDA, SQIVND (reference sequence). Trimming removed 2 bases from V and 6 bases from J, with 5 bases in between. The CDR3 has 12 residues. DNA of the CDR3: TGTGCCAGTAGTATAACGGCCAATGAGCAGTTCTTC. As protein: CASSITANEQFF.

The chain is built from TRBV28 and TRBJ1-2; no firm D call. CDR3 length: 14 amino acids. Trimming stripped 3 bases from V and 8 bases from J, with 16 bases between. CDR1 is MDHEN and CDR2 is SYDVKM in the germline V gene. The CDR3 region has the DNA TGTGCCAGCAGTTTTGCCCAAACCCCCTTAGGCTACACCTTC. Encoded protein: CASSFAQTPLGYTF.

There are a few counts of this clone. V is TRBV11-1 and J is TRBJ2-3; D ambiguous. The germline V gene has CDR1 SGHAT and CDR2 FQDESV (reference sequence). V lost 2 bases and J lost 2, with 11 bases in between. This CDR3 is built from 15 residues. The CDR3 spells CASSLLGGNTDTQYF. CDR3 DNA sequence: TGTGCCAGCAGCTTACTCGGCGGTAACACAGATACGCAGTATTTT.

The V call is TRBV7-6, the J call TRBJ2-3, with TRBD2 identical over 7 bases. In germline, CDR1 is SGHVS, CDR2 FNYEAQ. CDR3 length equals 15 residues. With V trimmed by 2 bases and J by 2 bases, 4 bases remained unmatched. CDR3 sequence: CASSLKAGNTDTQYF. For the CDR3, the DNA is TGTGCCAGCAGCTTAAAAGCGGGAAACACAGATACGCAGTATTTT.

CDR3 DNA: TGTGCCAGCAGCATTTATGGGACCCAGTACTTC. Translation gives CASSIYGTQYF. The chain has TRBV7-9 and TRBJ2-5; no firm D call. Trimming stripped 5 bases from V and 7 bases from J, with 8 bases between. The CDR3 contains 11 residues. Germline CDR1 and CDR2: SEHNR and FQNEAQ (reference sequence).

The chain employs TRBV5-1 and TRBJ2-2; D uncertain. V was shortened by 1 base and J by 0 bases, with 4 bases between the two germline ends. CDR1 is SGHRS, CDR2 YFSETQ, per germline. The CDR3 has 14 amino acids. The CDR3 sequence: CASSLNSNTGELFF. The CDR3 DNA reads TGCGCCAGCAGCTTGAATTCGAACACCGGGGAGCTGTTTTTT.

CDR3 sequence (DNA): TGTGCCCGGGGGGGGACAGGGGGCTACACCGGGGAGCTGTTTTTT. Protein sequence: CARGGTGGYTGELFF. The V and J genes are TRBV30 and TRBJ2-2, with 12 nucleotides matching TRBD1. From germline, CDR1 is GTSNPN and CDR2 SVGIG (reference sequence). The CDR3 extends over 15 amino acids. Trimming took 8 bases from V and 3 from J; bases not matched to a gene: 7.

The V call is TRBV18, the J call TRBJ2-5, with D perhaps being TRBD1 or TRBD2 (5 bases each). V shed 3 bases and J shed 3 bases, with 14 bases lying between them. CDR3 length equals 15 residues. Germline-derived CDR1 and CDR2 are KGHSH and LQKENI. As DNA, the CDR3 is TGTGCCAGCTCACCGAGCTGGGGGTCGGAAGAGACCCAGTACTTC. Translating it yields CASSPSWGSEETQYF.

This sequence joins TRBV9 and TRBJ2-6; D gene ambiguous. The V end was cut by 3 bases, the J end by 0 bases, with 13 bases between. This CDR3 spans 17 amino acids. CDR1 is SGDLS, CDR2 YYNGEE, per germline. The CDR3 protein is CASSEKGRSSGANVLTF. CDR3 sequence (DNA): TGTGCCAGCAGCGAGAAAGGTCGAAGCTCTGGGGCCAACGTCCTGACTTTC.

Here the CDR3 DNA reads TGTGCCAGCAGCCCTGCGGGACTTTACTCTGGAAACACCATATATTTT. This translates into CASSPAGLYSGNTIYF. The V call is TRBV7-2, the J call TRBJ1-3, with D perhaps TRBD1 (5 bases). The CDR3 contains 16 residues. V was shortened by 5 bases and J by 0 bases, with 14 bases between the two germline ends. Per germline, CDR1 SGHTA and CDR2 FQGNSA.

V and J are TRBV28 and TRBJ1-6; 7 nucleotides agree with TRBD1. V dropped 3 bases and J dropped 13; count of bases not matched to a gene: 3. CDR1 is MDHEN, CDR2 SYDVKM, per germline. This CDR3 contains 12 residues. In nucleotides, the CDR3 is TGTGCCAGCAGTTTGGCAGGGGGGCCCCTCCACTTT. Amino acid sequence: CASSLAGGPLHF.

The chain is built from TRBV7-3 and TRBJ2-2; 9 nucleotides align to TRBD2. Trimming at V came to 6 bases and at J to 6 bases, leaving 14 bases not matched to a gene. This CDR3 comprises 17 residues. The germline V gene has CDR1 SGHTA and CDR2 FQGTGA. This chain's CDR3 is CASSQRGGGRASGELFF. The CDR3 bases are TGTGCCAGCAGTCAAAGGGGTGGCGGGAGGGCGTCCGGGGAGCTGTTTTTT.

This chain uses TRBV28 with TRBJ1-6; TRBD1 matches at 7 bases. The CDR3 has 15 residues. Germline CDR1 MDHEN, CDR2 SYDVKM. J was trimmed by 5 bases and V by 7 bases; bases with no gene match: 8. Written as DNA, the CDR3 is TGTGCCAGCACCGATGCTACAGGGGATAATTCACCCCTCCACTTT. Its protein product is CASTDATGDNSPLHF.

This clone was detected only once. This chain links TRBV11-3 with TRBJ1-5; the D gene is possibly TRBD1 (5 bases). Trimming stripped 0 bases from V and 4 bases from J, with 19 bases between. The germline CDR1 and CDR2 sequences are SGHNT and YENEEA. CDR3 size: 18 residues. CDR3 in amino acids: CASSLDRGRAVRNQPQHF. In DNA form, the CDR3 reads TGTGCCAGCAGCTTAGATCGGGGCAGGGCTGTTAGGAATCAGCCCCAGCATTTT.

This chain links TRBV29-1 with TRBJ2-3; no definite D call. The CDR3 is 12 amino acids. Trimming removed 3 bases from V and 0 bases from J, with 4 bases in between. Germline CDR1 and CDR2: SQVTM and ANQGSEA. CDR3 protein: CSVDKSTDTQYF. For the CDR3, the DNA is TGCAGCGTTGATAAGAGCACAGATACGCAGTATTTT.